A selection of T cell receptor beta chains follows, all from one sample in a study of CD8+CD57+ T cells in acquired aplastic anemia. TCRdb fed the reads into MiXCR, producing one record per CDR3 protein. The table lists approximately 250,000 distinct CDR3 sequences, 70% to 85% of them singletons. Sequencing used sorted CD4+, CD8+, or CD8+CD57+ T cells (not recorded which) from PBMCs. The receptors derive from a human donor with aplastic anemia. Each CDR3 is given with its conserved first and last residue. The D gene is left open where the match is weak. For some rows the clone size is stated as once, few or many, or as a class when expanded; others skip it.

TGTGCCAGCAGCCGGACAAGCGAGTCCTACAACCAGTACTTC	CASSRTSESYNQYF	TRBJ2-7	NA	NA	TRBV15
TGCGCCAGCACTGGGACAGGGTTGGACTATGGCTACACCTTC	CASTGTGLDYGYTF	TRBJ1-2	few	TRBD1	TRBV4-1
TGTGCCAGCAGCATAGGGTCAGATACGCAGTATCATTATTTT	CASSIGSDTQYHYF	TRBJ2-3	NA	NA	TRBV9
TGTGCCAGCAGCTTTGAAAGAAGCGGTAATGACGATGAGTTTTTT	CASSFERSGNDDEFF	TRBJ1-4	NA	NA	TRBV7-9
TGTGCCAGCAGCTTGGGGAGGAGCCATGGCTACACCTTC	CASSLGRSHGYTF	TRBJ1-2	many	NA	TRBV13
TGCGCCAGCAGCTTTGACGGCACTGAAGCTTTCTTT	CASSFDGTEAFF	TRBJ1-1	NA	NA	TRBV5-1
TGTGCCAGCAGCGTAGGGGACCCACAGGGGGCCCACCCTGAAGCTTTCTTT	CASSVGDPQGAHPEAFF	TRBJ1-1	NA	TRBD1	TRBV7-2
TGTGCCAGCAGCTTAGATGGAAGACCCGATACGCAGTATTTT	CASSLDGRPDTQYF	TRBJ2-3	NA	NA	TRBV11-3
TGTGCCACCGGGGGAGGCAGCGAGGAAGCGACCCAGTACTTC	CATGGGSEEATQYF	TRBJ2-5	few	NA	TRBV2
TGCAGTGCTAGAGACCACGGGACAGGGAGTTCACCCCTCCACTTT	CSARDHGTGSSPLHF	TRBJ1-6	NA	TRBD1	TRBV20-1
TGCAGTGCCACGCGGGGGCTCAATCAGCACACTGAAGCTTTCTTT	CSATRGLNQHTEAFF	TRBJ1-1	few	NA	TRBV20-1
TGTGCCAGCAGCCGATACCGGAACGGATATGAGCAGTTCTTC	CASSRYRNGYEQFF	TRBJ2-1	NA	NA	TRBV9
TGCGCCAGCAGCAGGAACTCCAGCCAGGAGACCCAGTACTTC	CASSRNSSQETQYF	TRBJ2-5	NA	NA	TRBV5-1
TGTGCCAGCAGTAAAACAGGGAACACTGAAGCTTTCTTT	CASSKTGNTEAFF	TRBJ1-1	NA	NA	TRBV11-3
TGCGCCAGCAGCTGGGACAGTCCCGGGGAGCTGTTTTTT	CASSWDSPGELFF	TRBJ2-2	NA	TRBD1	TRBV5-1
TGTGCCAGCAGTGATGAGGGGATGCATGAGCACTTCTTC	CASSDEGMHEHFF	TRBJ2-1	NA	NA	TRBV7-3
TGCAGCGTTGAGAAACGTGGGTTGCATGGCTACACCTTC	CSVEKRGLHGYTF	TRBJ1-2	medium-sized	NA	TRBV29-1
TGTGCCAGCAGCTTACTCAGCGCCACTGAGCAGTTCTTC	CASSLLSATEQFF	TRBJ2-1	NA	NA	TRBV5-6